The rows below give T cell receptor beta chains drawn from one sample of a study of T cells expressing NK-cell markers. TCRdb reprocessed the 5' RACE reads, with one entry per CDR3 protein and no DNA. The sample features 500,000 to 700,000 distinct CDR3 sequences, with roughly 3.4% in its top ten. The material sequenced was blood T cells: a sorted CD56 or NKG2C T cell subset, CD4+ or CD8+ T cells, or bulk PBMC T cells (not recorded which). These receptors were collected from a man between 18 and 35 years old in good health. Each CDR3 is given with its conserved first and last residue.

j_gene,v_gene,CDR3aa
TRBJ2-1,TRBV29-1,CSGEGLAGGGLEFF
TRBJ2-3,TRBV20-1,CSARGLDITDTQYF
TRBJ2-3,TRBV29-1,CSVGQRLSTDTQYF
TRBJ1-2,TRBV10-3,CAGASQLYGYTF
TRBJ1-1,TRBV20-1,CSASDRGGAFF
TRBJ2-1,TRBV14,CASSPYGQYNEQFF
TRBJ2-2,TRBV18,CASSPPAEIGELFF
TRBJ1-6,TRBV19,CASRTVNNSPLHF
TRBJ2-2,TRBV6-1,CASSGLAGASTGELFF
TRBJ2-1,TRBV3-1,CASSQVAGEINEQFF
TRBJ2-1,TRBV7-2,CASSSQTGGGYNEQFF
TRBJ1-2,TRBV6-1,CASSRLRQGDYGYTF
TRBJ2-7,TRBV20-1,CSARAPWGSFYEQYF
TRBJ2-7,TRBV11-2,CASSQQRALTYEQYF
TRBJ2-1,TRBV10-3,CAFASGSSYNEQFF
TRBJ2-3,TRBV4-3,CASSTGRKPTSTDTQYF
TRBJ2-2,TRBV28,CASRAGTGGVGELFF
TRBJ2-7,TRBV20-1,CSAGRGIAGGLLSYEQYF
TRBJ2-7,TRBV6-5,CASSSPGGSTYEQYF
TRBJ1-2,TRBV29-1,CSVGGRSGYYGYTF
TRBJ2-1,TRBV5-1,CASSWGTENYNEQFF
TRBJ1-1,TRBV20-1,CSASSQSNTEAFF
TRBJ1-1,TRBV12-3/TRBV12-4,CASRGQVNTEAFF
TRBJ1-1,TRBV6-5,CASSSQGAEAFF
TRBJ2-3,TRBV29-1,CSVEVGGTAGQGTDTQYF
TRBJ2-5,TRBV12-3/TRBV12-4,CASSSPALRTETQYF
TRBJ2-4,TRBV5-6,CASSFGTGALPKNIQYF
TRBJ2-1,TRBV7-6,CASSLGWASGFPEQFF
TRBJ2-1,TRBV10-3,CAISDGRGQTGEQFF
TRBJ1-2,TRBV6-1,CASSATALYGYTF
TRBJ2-1,TRBV3-1,CASSHTIGTGSNEQFF